This record looks at one TCR beta chain sequence and its context. This entry comes from a study of blood T cell repertoires in COVID-19. On the study more broadly: Sites across the United States, Italy and Spain contributed samples from acute and convalescent COVID-19.

Trimming at V came to 5 bases and at J to 8 bases, leaving 4 bases not matched to a gene. This CDR3 is 12 amino acids long. Germline loops: CDR1 SGHNT, CDR2 YYREEE (reference sequence). While infection was still active, Seattle patients were enrolled and then followed longitudinally. Method: immunoSEQ multiplex PCR; TCRdb's copy keeps in-frame clones and lacks some. The sample has approximately 160,000 clones; around 83% are singletons. The chain is built from TRBV5-4 and TRBJ1-2, with 9 nucleotides matching TRBD1. This receptor was taken from a woman in her fifties or sixties with COVID-19, enrolled during active disease. The sequenced sample consisted of peripheral blood. The chain's CDR3 is CASRDRGSGYTF. The CDR3 region has the DNA TGTGCCAGCAGGGACAGGGGTTCGGGCTACACCTTC. The full variable domain, in which reference TRBV5-4 and TRBJ1-2 provide the parts outside the CDR3, is ETGVTQSPTHLIKTRGQQVTLRCSSQSGHNTVSWYQQALGQGPQFIFQYYREEENGRGNFPPRFSGLQFPNYSSELNVNALELDDSALYLCASRDRGSGYTFGSGTRLTVV.